Sequencing of this TCR beta chain was carried out in a study of OX40 agonist ivuxolimab in advanced cancers. Study background: As their treatment, patients were administered ivuxolimab, an agonistic anti-OX40 (CD134) antibody. Across the patients, intravenous ivuxolimab was delivered every 2 weeks at 0.01 to 10 mg/kg.

Data came from immunoSEQ multiplex PCR; TCRdb stores just in-frame clones and leaves some out. The sample lists roughly 89,000 clones, just over 90% seen once, with roughly 0.32% in the top ten. The germline CDR1 and CDR2 sequences are ENHRY and SYGVKD. The CDR3 is made up of 15 amino acids. V trimming: 2 bases; J trimming: 5 bases; junction bases outside the gene matches: 4. The sequencing used CD4+ or CD8+ T cells sorted from blood, collected in a trial of the OX40 agonist ivuxolimab. The V call is TRBV10-3, the J call TRBJ2-1; 9 bases align to TRBD1. The sequence came from an adult with an advanced solid tumor such as melanoma, head and neck, liver or kidney cancer. CDR3 nucleotides: TGTGCCATCAGTGAGACCGGGACAGGGCACAATGAGCAGTTCTTC. Its translation is CAISETGTGHNEQFF.